Given below is one TCR beta chain in context. The repertoire was sequenced with immunoSEQ multiplex PCR; TCRdb's copy has only in-frame clones and lacks some. The sample records roughly 60,000 clones, roughly nine tenths being singletons. Germline V gives CDR1 LNHDA, CDR2 SQIVND (reference sequence). With 7 bases removed from V and 8 bases from J, the gap between germline ends came to 8 bases. The CDR3 spans 10 residues. The data are from a study of T cell changes during pregnancy in multiple sclerosis. The J gene is TRBJ1-2, the V gene TRBV19; no firm D call. Here the sequenced sample was peripheral blood, taken before pregnancy. This TCR was sampled from a female donor with multiple sclerosis, enrolled in a pregnancy study. CDR3 nucleotide sequence: TGTGCCAGTAACAGCTTCGGCTACACCTTC. This translates into CASNSFGYTF. Based on the CDR3 plus reference TRBV19 and TRBJ1-2, the full variable domain is DGGITQSPKYLFRKEGQNVTLSCEQNLNHDAMYWYRQDPGQGLRLIYYSQIVNDFQKGDIAEGYSVSREKKESFPLTVTSAQKNPTAFYLCASNSFGYTFGSGTRLTVV.